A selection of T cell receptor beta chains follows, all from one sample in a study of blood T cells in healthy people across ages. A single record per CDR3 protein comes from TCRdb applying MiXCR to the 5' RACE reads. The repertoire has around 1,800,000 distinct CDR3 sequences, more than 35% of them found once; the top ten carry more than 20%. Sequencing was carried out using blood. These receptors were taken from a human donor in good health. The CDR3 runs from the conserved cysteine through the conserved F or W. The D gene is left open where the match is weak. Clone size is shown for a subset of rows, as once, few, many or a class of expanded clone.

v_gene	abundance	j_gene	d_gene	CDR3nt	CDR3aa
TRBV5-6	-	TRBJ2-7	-	TGTGCCAGCAGCTCAACCGGGGTAATCTCCTACAATGAGCAGTACTTC	CASSSTGVISYNEQYF
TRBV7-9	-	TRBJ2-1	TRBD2	TGTGCCAGCAGCTCCTCTAGCGGGGAGCATTCCTACAATGAGCAGTTCTTC	CASSSSSGEHSYNEQFF
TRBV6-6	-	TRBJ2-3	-	TGTGCCAGCTCGAAAGGCAGCCCAGATACGCAGTATTTT	CASSKGSPDTQYF
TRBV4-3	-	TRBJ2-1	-	TGCGCCAGCAGCGAGAGCGGCCATGAGCAGTTCTTC	CASSESGHEQFF
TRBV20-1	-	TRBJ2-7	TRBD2	TGCAGTGCTAGAGGACGATGGCGGGGGAGCGGCTACGAGCAGTACTTC	CSARGRWRGSGYEQYF
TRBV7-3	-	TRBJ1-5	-	TGTGCCCCCAGCGGGGGGGCGAGGGCCCAGCCCCAGCATTTT	CAPSGGARAQPQHF
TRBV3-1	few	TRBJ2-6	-	TGTGCCAGCAGCCAGGTTGGGGTTGGGGCCAACGTCCTGACTTTC	CASSQVGVGANVLTF
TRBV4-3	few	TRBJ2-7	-	TGCGCCAGCAGCCCCCAACTCCGGATCGAGCAGTACTTC	CASSPQLRIEQYF
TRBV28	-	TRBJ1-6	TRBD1	TGTGCCAGCGGGCAATGGGACAGGGGAGGTGATTCACCCCTCCACTTT	CASGQWDRGGDSPLHF
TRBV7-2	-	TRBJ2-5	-	TGTGCCAGCAGCCCCGGGAATTTAGGGACCCAGTACTTC	CASSPGNLGTQYF
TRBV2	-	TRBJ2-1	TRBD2	TGTGCCAGCAGGGGCGGGACTACCTTCCCCAATGAGCAGTTCTTC	CASRGGTTFPNEQFF
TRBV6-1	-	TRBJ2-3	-	TGTGCCAGCAGTGAGCTTTATACGCAGTATTTT	CASSELYTQYF
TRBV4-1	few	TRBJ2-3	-	TGCGCCAGCAGCCAAGACGACCAAGGGGATACGCGGTATTTT	CASSQDDQGDTRYF
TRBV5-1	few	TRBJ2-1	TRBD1	TGCGCCAGCAGCTTGGTCGGGGGACAGGGTAACAATGAGCAGTTCTTC	CASSLVGGQGNNEQFF
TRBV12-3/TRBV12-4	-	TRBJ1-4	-	TGTGCCAGCAGTTTGGGACTGACGGGCGAAAAACTGTTTTTT	CASSLGLTGEKLFF
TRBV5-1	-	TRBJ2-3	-	TGCGCCAGCAGCGAACAGGGTGTCAGCACAGATACGCAGTATTTT	CASSEQGVSTDTQYF
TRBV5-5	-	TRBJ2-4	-	TGTGCCAGCAGCTTGGACGGGACACAGTACTTC	CASSLDGTQYF
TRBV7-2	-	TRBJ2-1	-	TGTGCCAGCAGCACCCGTCGGGATGAGCAGTTCTTC	CASSTRRDEQFF
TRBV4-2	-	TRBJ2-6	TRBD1	TGTGCCTGCAGCAGGGATGCTTTACAGGGGGCGGCTGGGGCCAACGTCCTGACTTTC	CACSRDALQGAAGANVLTF
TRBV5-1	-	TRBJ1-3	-	TGCACCAGCAGCCCCGGGATACTCGGAGAGGGAAACACCATATATTTT	CTSSPGILGEGNTIYF
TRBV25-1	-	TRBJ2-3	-	TGTGCCAGCAGTGGGGTTTCAGATACGCAGTATTTT	CASSGVSDTQYF
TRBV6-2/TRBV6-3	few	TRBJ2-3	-	TGTGCCAGCAGTTCTCTTAGGGGTTCTACAGATACGCAGTATTTT	CASSSLRGSTDTQYF
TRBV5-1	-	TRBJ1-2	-	TGCGCCAGCAGCCCCTTATTGACAGTCTATGGCTACACCTTC	CASSPLLTVYGYTF
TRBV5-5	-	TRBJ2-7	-	TGTGCCAGCAGCGGCGGGTTAACCTACGAGCAGTACTTC	CASSGGLTYEQYF
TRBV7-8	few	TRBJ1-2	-	TGTGCCAGCAGCTTAGTGGCCCGGGGGGATGGCTACACCTTC	CASSLVARGDGYTF
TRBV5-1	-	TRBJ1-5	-	TGCGCCAGCAGCTTAGAACCGGGATCTACCTCTCAGCCCCAGCATTTT	CASSLEPGSTSQPQHF
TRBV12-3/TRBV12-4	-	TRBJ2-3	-	TGTGCCAGCAGGGGTAGCGGTTCTCGCACAGATACGCAATATTTT	CASRGSGSRTDTQYF
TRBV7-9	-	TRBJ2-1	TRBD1	TGTGCCAGCAGCTTACTCCAGGGGGCGGGGGAGCAGTTCTTC	CASSLLQGAGEQFF
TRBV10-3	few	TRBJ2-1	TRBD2	TGTGCCATCAGTGTACTAGCGGGGGGGGTCAATGAGCAGTTCTTC	CAISVLAGGVNEQFF
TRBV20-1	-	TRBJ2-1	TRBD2	TGCAGTGCTAGAGGTAGCGGGGGGGAGACACCCTACAATGAGCAGTTCTTC	CSARGSGGETPYNEQFF
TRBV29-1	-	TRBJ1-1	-	TGCAGCGTTCTTCATACTGAAGCTTTCTTT	CSVLHTEAFF
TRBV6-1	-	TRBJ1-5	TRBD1	TGTGCCAGCAGACCCACCGGGACAGGGGATGGTCAGCCCCAGCATTTT	CASRPTGTGDGQPQHF
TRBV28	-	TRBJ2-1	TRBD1	TGTGCCAGCACCACTGGGACAGCCCACAATGAGCAGTTCTTC	CASTTGTAHNEQFF
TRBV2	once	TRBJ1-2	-	TGTGCCAGCAGTGAACAGGGACTCGGACAAAGCTATGGCTACACCTTC	CASSEQGLGQSYGYTF
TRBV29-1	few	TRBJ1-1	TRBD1	TGCAGCGTTGATGACCAGGGGGCGGGTACTGAAGCTTTCTTT	CSVDDQGAGTEAFF
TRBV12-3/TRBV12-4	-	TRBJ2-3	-	TGTGCCAGCGAGGTCCTCACGACAGATACGCAGTATTTT	CASEVLTTDTQYF
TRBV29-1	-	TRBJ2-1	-	TGCAGCGCTGAAATCATCAATGAGCAGTTCTTC	CSAEIINEQFF
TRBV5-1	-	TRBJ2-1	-	TGCGCCAGCAGCGTTCGGCCAGGGGCGAACAATGAGCAGTTCTTC	CASSVRPGANNEQFF
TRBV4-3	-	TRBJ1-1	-	TGCGCCAGCAGCCTCAGCGGGCAGGAGAACACTGAAGCTTTCTTT	CASSLSGQENTEAFF
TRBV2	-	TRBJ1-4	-	TGTGCCAGCACAGGGCCCACAGGGAGCAATGAAAAACTGTTTTTT	CASTGPTGSNEKLFF
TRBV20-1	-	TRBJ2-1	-	TGCAGTGCTAGAGGAGAGGGCACCTACAATGAGCAGTTCTTC	CSARGEGTYNEQFF
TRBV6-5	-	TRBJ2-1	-	TGTGCCAGCAGTTACGGGGGGCGGACTCCGGGATTAAGGGATGAGCAGTTCTTC	CASSYGGRTPGLRDEQFF
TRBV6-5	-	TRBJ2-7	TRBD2	TGTGCCAGCACCCCAGGTTACGGGGGGGCTGACGAGCAGTACTTC	CASTPGYGGADEQYF
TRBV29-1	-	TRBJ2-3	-	TGCAGCGTCAGAACCCCCCCGGGGAGCACAGATACGCAGTATTTT	CSVRTPPGSTDTQYF
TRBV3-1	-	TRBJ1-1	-	TGTGCCAGCAGCCAAGATCTGAGCGGTAGCGGAGCTTTCTTT	CASSQDLSGSGAFF
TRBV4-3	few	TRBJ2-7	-	TGCGCCAGCAGCCAAGATATTTTGACAGGCTGGTCGGGGGCCGTCTACGAGCAGTACTTC	CASSQDILTGWSGAVYEQYF